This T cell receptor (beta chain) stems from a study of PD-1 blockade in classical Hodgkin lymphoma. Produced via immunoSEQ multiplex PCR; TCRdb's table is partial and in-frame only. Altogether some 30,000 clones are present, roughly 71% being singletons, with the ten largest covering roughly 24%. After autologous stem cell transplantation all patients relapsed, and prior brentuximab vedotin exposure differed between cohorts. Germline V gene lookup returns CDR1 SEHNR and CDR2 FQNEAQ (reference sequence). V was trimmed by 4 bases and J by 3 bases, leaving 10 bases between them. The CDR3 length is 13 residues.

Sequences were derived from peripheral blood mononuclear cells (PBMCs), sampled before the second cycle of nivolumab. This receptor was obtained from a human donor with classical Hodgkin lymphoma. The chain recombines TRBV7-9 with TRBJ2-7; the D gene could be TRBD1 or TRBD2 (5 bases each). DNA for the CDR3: TGTGCCAGCAGCTGGGACGGCGTCTACGAGCAGTACTTC. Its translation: CASSWDGVYEQYF.